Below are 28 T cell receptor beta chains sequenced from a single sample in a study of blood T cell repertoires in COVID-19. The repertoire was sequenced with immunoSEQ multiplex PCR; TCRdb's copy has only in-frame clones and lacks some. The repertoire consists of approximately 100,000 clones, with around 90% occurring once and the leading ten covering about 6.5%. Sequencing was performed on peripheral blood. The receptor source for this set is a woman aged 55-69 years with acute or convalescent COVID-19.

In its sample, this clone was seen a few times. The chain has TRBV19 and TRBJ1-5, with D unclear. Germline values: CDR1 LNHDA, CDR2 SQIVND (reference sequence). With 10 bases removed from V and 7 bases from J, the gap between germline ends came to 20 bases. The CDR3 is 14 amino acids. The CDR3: CATHREIGRQPQHF. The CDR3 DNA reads TGTGCCACCCACCGGGAAATAGGTCGACAGCCCCAGCATTTT.

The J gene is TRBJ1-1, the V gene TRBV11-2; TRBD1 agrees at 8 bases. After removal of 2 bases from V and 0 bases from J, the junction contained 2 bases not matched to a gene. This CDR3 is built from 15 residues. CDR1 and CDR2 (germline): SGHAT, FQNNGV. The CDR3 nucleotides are TGTGCCAGCAGCTTACAGGGGGCGATGAACACTGAAGCTTTCTTT. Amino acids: CASSLQGAMNTEAFF.

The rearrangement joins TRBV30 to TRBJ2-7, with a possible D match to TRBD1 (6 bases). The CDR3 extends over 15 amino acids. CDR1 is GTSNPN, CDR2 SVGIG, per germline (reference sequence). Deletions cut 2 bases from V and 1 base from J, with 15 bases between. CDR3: CAWSPSGHPSYEQYF. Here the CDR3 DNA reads TGTGCCTGGAGTCCGTCGGGACACCCTTCCTACGAGCAGTACTTC. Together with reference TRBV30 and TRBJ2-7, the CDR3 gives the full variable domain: SQTIHQWPATLVQPVGSPLSLECTVEGTSNPNLYWYRQAAGRGLQLLFYSVGIGQISSEVPQNLSASRPQDRQFILSSKKLLLSDSGFYLCAWSPSGHPSYEQYFGPGTRLTVT.

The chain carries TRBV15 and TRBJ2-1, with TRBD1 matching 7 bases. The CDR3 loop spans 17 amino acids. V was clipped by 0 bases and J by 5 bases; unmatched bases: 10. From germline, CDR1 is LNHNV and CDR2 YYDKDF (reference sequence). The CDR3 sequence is CATSRDRGRGSHNEQFF. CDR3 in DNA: TGTGCCACCAGCAGAGATAGAGGCAGGGGGAGTCACAATGAGCAGTTCTTC. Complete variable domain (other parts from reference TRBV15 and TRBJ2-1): DAMVIQNPRYQVTQFGKPVTLSCSQTLNHNVMYWYQQKSSQAPKLLFHYYDKDFNNEADTPDNFQSRRPNTSFCFLDIRSPGLGDTAMYLCATSRDRGRGSHNEQFFGPGTRLTVL.

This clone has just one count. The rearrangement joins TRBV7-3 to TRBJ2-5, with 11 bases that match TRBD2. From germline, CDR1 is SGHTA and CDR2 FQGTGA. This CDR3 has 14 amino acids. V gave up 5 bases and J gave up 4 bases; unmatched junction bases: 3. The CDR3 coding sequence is TGTGCCAGCAGCAACGGACTAGCGGGAGAGACCCAGTACTTC. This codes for CASSNGLAGETQYF.

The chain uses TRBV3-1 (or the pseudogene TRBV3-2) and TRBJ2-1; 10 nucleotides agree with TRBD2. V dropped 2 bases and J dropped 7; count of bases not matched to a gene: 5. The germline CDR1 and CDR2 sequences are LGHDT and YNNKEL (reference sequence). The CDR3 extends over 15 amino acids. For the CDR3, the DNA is TGTGCCAGCAGCCAATCACTAGCGGGACGGAATGAGCAGTTCTTC. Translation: CASSQSLAGRNEQFF.

The CDR3 spells CASSLLGSWTF. CDR3 sequence (DNA): TGTGCCAGCAGTTTACTAGGGAGTTGGACCTTC. The chain has TRBV12-3 or TRBV12-4 and TRBJ1-2; D not resolved. The germline V and J ends were trimmed by 2 bases and 14 bases, with 12 bases remaining between them. There are 11 residues in the CDR3.

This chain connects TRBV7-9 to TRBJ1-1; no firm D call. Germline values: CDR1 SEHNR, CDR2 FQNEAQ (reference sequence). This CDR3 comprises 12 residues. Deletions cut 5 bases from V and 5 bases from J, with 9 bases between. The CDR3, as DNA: TGTGCCAGCAGCCAGATCGGGACTGAAGCTTTCTTT. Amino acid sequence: CASSQIGTEAFF.

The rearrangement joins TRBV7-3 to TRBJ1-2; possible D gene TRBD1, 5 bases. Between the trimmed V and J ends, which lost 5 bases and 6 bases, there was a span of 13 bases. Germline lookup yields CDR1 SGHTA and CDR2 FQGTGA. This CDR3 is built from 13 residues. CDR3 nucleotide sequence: TGTGCCAGCAGCGGAGGGGACGGCAATGGCTACACCTTC. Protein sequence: CASSGGDGNGYTF.

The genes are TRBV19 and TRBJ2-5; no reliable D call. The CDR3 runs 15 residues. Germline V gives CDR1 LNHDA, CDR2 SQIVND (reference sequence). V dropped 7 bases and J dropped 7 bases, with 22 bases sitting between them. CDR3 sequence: CASKSVASALGTQYF. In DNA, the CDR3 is TGTGCCAGTAAGAGCGTGGCCAGCGCTTTAGGGACCCAGTACTTC.

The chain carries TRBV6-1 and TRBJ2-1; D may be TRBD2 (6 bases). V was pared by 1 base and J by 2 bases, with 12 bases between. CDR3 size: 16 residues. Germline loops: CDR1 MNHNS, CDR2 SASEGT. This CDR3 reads CASSEGLVTAYNEQFF. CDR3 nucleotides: TGTGCCAGCAGTGAAGGACTAGTGACAGCCTACAATGAGCAGTTCTTC.

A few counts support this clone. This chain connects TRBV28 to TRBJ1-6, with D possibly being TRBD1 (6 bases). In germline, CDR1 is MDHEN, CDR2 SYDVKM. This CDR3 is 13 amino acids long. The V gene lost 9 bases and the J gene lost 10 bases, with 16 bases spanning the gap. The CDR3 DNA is TGTGCCAGTGCGGACAGAGGAGTCTCACCCCTCCACTTT. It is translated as CASADRGVSPLHF.

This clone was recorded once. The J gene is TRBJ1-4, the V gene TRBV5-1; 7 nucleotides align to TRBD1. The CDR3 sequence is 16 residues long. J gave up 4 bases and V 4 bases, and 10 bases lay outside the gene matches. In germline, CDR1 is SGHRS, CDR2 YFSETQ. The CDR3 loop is CASSQGTGANNEKLFF. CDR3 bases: TGCGCCAGCAGCCAAGGAACAGGGGCCAATAATGAAAAACTGTTTTTT.

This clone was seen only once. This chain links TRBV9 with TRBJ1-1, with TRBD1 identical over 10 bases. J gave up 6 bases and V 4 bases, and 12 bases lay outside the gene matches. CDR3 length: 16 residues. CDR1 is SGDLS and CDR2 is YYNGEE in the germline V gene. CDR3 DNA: TGTGCCAGCAGCAGGACAGGGGGGAGCGTAGCGGCTGAAGCTTTCTTT. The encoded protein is CASSRTGGSVAAEAFF. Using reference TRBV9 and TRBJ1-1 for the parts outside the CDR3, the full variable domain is DSGVTQTPKHLITATGQRVTLRCSPRSGDLSVYWYQQSLDQGLQFLIQYYNGEERAKGNILERFSAQQFPDLHSELNLSSLELGDSALYFCASSRTGGSVAAEAFFGQGTRLTVV.

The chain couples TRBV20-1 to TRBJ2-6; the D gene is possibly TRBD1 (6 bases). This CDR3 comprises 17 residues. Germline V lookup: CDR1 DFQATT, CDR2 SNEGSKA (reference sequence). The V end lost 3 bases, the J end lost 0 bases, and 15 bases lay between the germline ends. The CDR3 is CSASARTVNSGANVLTF. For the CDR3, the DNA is TGCAGTGCTAGTGCACGGACAGTGAACTCTGGGGCCAACGTCCTGACTTTC.

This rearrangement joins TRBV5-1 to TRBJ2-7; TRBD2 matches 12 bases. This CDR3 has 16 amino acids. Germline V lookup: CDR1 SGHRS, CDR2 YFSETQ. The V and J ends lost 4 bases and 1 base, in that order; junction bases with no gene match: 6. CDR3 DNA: TGCGCCAGCAGCACTGCGGGACTAGCGGGTTCCTACGAGCAGTACGTC. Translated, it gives CASSTAGLAGSYEQYV.

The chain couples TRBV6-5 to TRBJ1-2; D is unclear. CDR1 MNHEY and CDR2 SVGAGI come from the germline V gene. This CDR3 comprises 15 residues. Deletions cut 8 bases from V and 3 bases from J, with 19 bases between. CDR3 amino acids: CASGPTARLYYGYTF. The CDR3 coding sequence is TGTGCCAGCGGCCCTACGGCGAGACTATACTATGGCTACACCTTC.

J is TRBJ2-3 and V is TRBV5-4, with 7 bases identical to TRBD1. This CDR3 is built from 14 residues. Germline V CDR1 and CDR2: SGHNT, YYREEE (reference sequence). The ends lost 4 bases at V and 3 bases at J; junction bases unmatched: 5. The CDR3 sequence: CASSPGGGTDTQYF. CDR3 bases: TGTGCCAGCAGCCCAGGGGGTGGAACAGATACGCAGTATTTT.

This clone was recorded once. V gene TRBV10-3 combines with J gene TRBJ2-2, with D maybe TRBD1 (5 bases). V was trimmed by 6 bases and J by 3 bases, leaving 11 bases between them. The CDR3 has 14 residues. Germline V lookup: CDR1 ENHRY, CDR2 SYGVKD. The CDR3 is CAIRQGRDTGELFF. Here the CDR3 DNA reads TGTGCCATCAGGCAGGGTCGAGACACCGGGGAGCTGTTTTTT.

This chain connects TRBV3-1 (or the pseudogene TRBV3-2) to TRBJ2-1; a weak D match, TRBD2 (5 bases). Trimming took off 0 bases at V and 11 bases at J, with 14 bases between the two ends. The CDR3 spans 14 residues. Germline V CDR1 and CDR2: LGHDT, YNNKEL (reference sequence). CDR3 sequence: CASSQEAAKRQQFF. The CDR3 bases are TGTGCCAGCAGCCAAGAGGCGGCGAAGCGGCAGCAGTTCTTC.

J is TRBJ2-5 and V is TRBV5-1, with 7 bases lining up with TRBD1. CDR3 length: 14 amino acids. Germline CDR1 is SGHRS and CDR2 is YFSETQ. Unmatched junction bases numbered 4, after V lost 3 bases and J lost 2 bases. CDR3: CASSSGQVQETQYF. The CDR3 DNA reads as TGCGCCAGCAGCTCAGGACAGGTACAAGAGACCCAGTACTTC.

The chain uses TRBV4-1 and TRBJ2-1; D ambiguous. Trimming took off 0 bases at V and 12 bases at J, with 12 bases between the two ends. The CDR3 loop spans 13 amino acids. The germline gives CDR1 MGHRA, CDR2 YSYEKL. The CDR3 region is CASSQDLTSSQFF. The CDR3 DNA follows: TGCGCCAGCAGCCAAGATCTTACCAGTTCGCAGTTCTTC.

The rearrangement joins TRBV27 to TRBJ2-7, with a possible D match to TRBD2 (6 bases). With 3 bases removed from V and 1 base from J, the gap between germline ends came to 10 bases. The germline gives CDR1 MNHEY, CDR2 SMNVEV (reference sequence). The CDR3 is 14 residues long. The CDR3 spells CASSFSGQSYEQYF. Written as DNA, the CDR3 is TGTGCCAGCAGTTTTAGCGGACAATCCTACGAGCAGTACTTC.

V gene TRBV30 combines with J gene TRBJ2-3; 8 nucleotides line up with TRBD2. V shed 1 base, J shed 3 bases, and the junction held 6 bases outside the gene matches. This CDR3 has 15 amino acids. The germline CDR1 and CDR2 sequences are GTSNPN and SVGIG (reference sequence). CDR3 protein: CAWSGLASVTDTQYF. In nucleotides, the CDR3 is TGTGCCTGGAGTGGACTAGCGAGTGTGACAGATACGCAGTATTTT. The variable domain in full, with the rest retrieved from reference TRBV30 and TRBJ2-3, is SQTIHQWPATLVQPVGSPLSLECTVEGTSNPNLYWYRQAAGRGLQLLFYSVGIGQISSEVPQNLSASRPQDRQFILSSKKLLLSDSGFYLCAWSGLASVTDTQYFGPGTRLTVL.

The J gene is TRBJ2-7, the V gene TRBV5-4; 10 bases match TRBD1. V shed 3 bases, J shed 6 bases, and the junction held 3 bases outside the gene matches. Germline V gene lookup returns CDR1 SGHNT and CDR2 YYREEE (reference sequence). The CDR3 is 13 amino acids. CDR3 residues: CASSSGTGAEQYF. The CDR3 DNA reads TGTGCCAGCAGCTCCGGGACAGGGGCCGAGCAGTACTTC.

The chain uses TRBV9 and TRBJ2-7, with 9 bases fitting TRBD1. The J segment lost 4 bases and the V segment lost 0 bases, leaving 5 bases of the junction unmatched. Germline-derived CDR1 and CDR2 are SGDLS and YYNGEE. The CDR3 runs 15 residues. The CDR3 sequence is CASSVGQGGTYEQYF. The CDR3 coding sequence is TGTGCCAGCAGCGTAGGACAGGGGGGGACTTACGAGCAGTACTTC.

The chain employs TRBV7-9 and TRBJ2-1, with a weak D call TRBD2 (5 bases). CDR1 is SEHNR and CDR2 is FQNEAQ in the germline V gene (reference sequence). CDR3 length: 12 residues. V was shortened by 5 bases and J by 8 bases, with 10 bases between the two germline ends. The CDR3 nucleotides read TGTGCCAGCAGCCGGCACGGGGATGAGCAGTTCTTC. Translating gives CASSRHGDEQFF. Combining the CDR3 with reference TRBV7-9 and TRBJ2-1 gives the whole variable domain DTGVSQNPRHKITKRGQNVTFRCDPISEHNRLYWYRQTLGQGPEFLTYFQNEAQLEKSRLLSDRFSAERPKGSFSTLEIQRTEQGDSAMYLCASSRHGDEQFFGPGTRLTVL.

In nucleotides, the CDR3 is TGTGCCAGCAGTGAAGGGAGATATTCTGACTACGAGCAGTACGTC. Translated, it gives CASSEGRYSDYEQYV. The chain has TRBV6-1 and TRBJ2-7; D is unclear. CDR3 size: 15 residues. The V end was cut by 1 base, the J end by 3 bases, with 13 bases between. Germline V lookup: CDR1 MNHNS, CDR2 SASEGT.